These T cell receptor beta chains were read from a single sample in a study of blood T cell repertoires in COVID-19. Repertoires were generated with immunoSEQ multiplex PCR, while TCRdb's copy carries only in-frame clones and drops some. This sample carries a few hundred thousand clones, about 88% of them seen once, and the ten largest clones take under 2%. The specimen was peripheral blood. Receptor source: a man between 65 and 85 years old with acute or convalescent COVID-19. Both conserved end residues are part of each CDR3. The order of the fields is J gene, clone size, V gene, D gene, CDR3 DNA, CDR3 protein. The D gene is left open where the match is weak. Clone size is stated in some rows and not others, as once, few, many or a class when expanded.

TRBJ2-5,-,TRBV27,TRBD2,TGTGCCAGCAGTCCCGGGAGGGGCCGGGAGACCCAGTACTTC,CASSPGRGRETQYF
TRBJ2-1,-,TRBV6-5,TRBD1,TGTGCCAGCAGAAGAGCCGGGACAGACATGGGTGAGCAGTTCTTC,CASRRAGTDMGEQFF
TRBJ1-2,-,TRBV19,TRBD1,TGTGCCAGTACTGGTGTTAAGACAGGGGACTATGGCTACACCTTC,CASTGVKTGDYGYTF
TRBJ1-4,-,TRBV29-1,-,TGCAGCGTCTATGTCTTGTCCGGAGGCGAAAAACTGTTTTTT,CSVYVLSGGEKLFF
TRBJ2-7,-,TRBV5-1,-,TGCGCCAGCAGCTCTCAGGCCTACGAGCAGTACTTC,CASSSQAYEQYF
TRBJ2-2,once,TRBV5-5,TRBD2,TGTGCCAGCTCCCTCGCAAGGGCTAGCGGGACCGGGGAGCTGTTTTTT,CASSLARASGTGELFF
TRBJ1-1,-,TRBV7-9,-,TGTGCCAGCAGCCTATACAGGGAACCCTGGGGCACTGAAGCTTTCTTT,CASSLYREPWGTEAFF
TRBJ1-4,-,TRBV28,-,TGTGCCAGCAATCCCCTCAGGGCCAGTAATGAAAAACTGTTTTTT,CASNPLRASNEKLFF
TRBJ1-1,-,TRBV3-1/TRBV3-2,-,TGTGCCAGCAGCCTGACTACGAACACTGAAGCTTTCTTT,CASSLTTNTEAFF
TRBJ1-1,-,TRBV6-5,-,TGTGCCAGCAGTTACTCGTCTGACAGCCGAACTGAAGCTTTCTTT,CASSYSSDSRTEAFF
TRBJ2-7,-,TRBV11-2,-,TGTGCCAGCAGCTTGAACAGGTTCTACGAGCAGTACTTC,CASSLNRFYEQYF
TRBJ2-2,-,TRBV2,TRBD1,TGTGCCAGCAAGAGGACAGGGGACACCGGGGAGCTGTTTTTT,CASKRTGDTGELFF
TRBJ2-5,-,TRBV2,TRBD1,TGTGCCAGCAACAGGGACAGGCCTCAAGAGACCCAGTACTTC,CASNRDRPQETQYF
TRBJ2-1,once,TRBV9,-,TGTGCCAGCAGCGTAATGAGCGCCTATGAGCAGTTCTTC,CASSVMSAYEQFF
TRBJ1-2,-,TRBV18,TRBD1,TGTGCCAGCTCACCATCTGGGACAGGGGGCCGGGGCTACACCTTC,CASSPSGTGGRGYTF